These 29 T cell receptor beta chains were all obtained from the same sample, sequenced in a study of cytomegalovirus exposure and HLA in healthy donors. Amplification used 60 Vbeta primers and 13 Jbeta primers. Produced via immunoSEQ multiplex PCR; TCRdb's table is partial and in-frame only. This table lists 150,000 to 200,000 clones. Sequenced: PBMCs. The receptors were gathered from a woman aged 18-29 years in good health and CMV-seropositive.

V is TRBV2 and J is TRBJ2-5; TRBD2 might be the D (7 bases). This CDR3 has 13 amino acids. With 4 bases removed from V and 5 bases from J, the gap between germline ends came to 11 bases. Germline V gene lookup returns CDR1 SNHLY and CDR2 FYNNEI. This CDR3 is CASSVQGGETQYF. For the CDR3, the DNA is TGTGCCAGCAGTGTACAGGGAGGGGAGACCCAGTACTTC.

V and J are TRBV21-1 and TRBJ2-7; the tabulated D call, TRBD2, remains unverified against the DNA. TRBV21-1 is assigned pseudogene status. The CDR3 is made up of 17 amino acids. For the CDR3, the DNA is TGTGCCAGCAGCCCGAGCTGGAGGATGGCAAGTAACTACGAGCAGTACTTC. Its translation is CASSPSWRMASNYEQYF.

The chain uses TRBV25-1 and TRBJ2-3; perhaps TRBD1 as D (6 bases). In germline, CDR1 is MGHDK, CDR2 SYGVNS. Trimming cost V 4 bases and J 0 bases, with 14 bases left between them. This CDR3 comprises 16 residues. This CDR3 is CASSVLGTTSTDTQYF. CDR3 bases: TGTGCCAGCAGTGTCCTCGGGACAACTAGCACAGATACGCAGTATTTT. The full variable domain, its missing parts supplied by reference TRBV25-1 and TRBJ2-3, is EADIYQTPRYLVIGTGKKITLECSQTMGHDKMYWYQQDPGMELHLIHYSYGVNSTEKGDLSSESTVSRIRTEHFPLTLESARPSHTSQYLCASSVLGTTSTDTQYFGPGTRLTVL.

As concerns this clone: One end of the junction varies from germline; a read error may be responsible. The chain combines TRBV5-6 with TRBJ1-4, with 7 bases aligning to TRBD1. Germline-derived CDR1 and CDR2 are SGHDT and YYEEEE. This CDR3 is 14 amino acids long. This CDR3 reads CASTLTGPNEKLFF. DNA for the CDR3: TGTGCCAGCACCTTGACAGGGCCTAATGAAAAACTGTTTTTT.

The chain carries TRBV5-6 and TRBJ1-2; D is possibly TRBD1 (5 bases). CDR3 length: 14 residues. Germline V lookup: CDR1 SGHDT, CDR2 YYEEEE. The V end lost 2 bases, the J end lost 7 bases, and 15 bases lay between the germline ends. The CDR3 protein is CASSFQGSRSGYTF. The CDR3 bases are TGTGCCAGCAGCTTCCAGGGCTCACGGAGTGGCTACACCTTC.

This rearrangement joins TRBV15 to TRBJ2-1, with 7 positions matching TRBD2. CDR1 and CDR2 from the germline V gene are LNHNV and YYDKDF (reference sequence). The CDR3 length is 15 residues. Germline trimming cut 2 bases from V and 8 bases from J; bases unmatched to any gene: 9. The CDR3 DNA follows: TGTGCCACCAGCAGACGGGGCGGGAGCGTCGATGAGCAGTTCTTC. This encodes CATSRRGGSVDEQFF.

The chain recombines TRBV30 with TRBJ1-1; weak D call: TRBD1 (5 bases). Germline V gene lookup returns CDR1 GTSNPN and CDR2 SVGIG (reference sequence). The CDR3 is 13 residues long. V was cut by 2 bases and J by 1 base, with 8 bases left in between. The CDR3: CAWSWGGNTEAFF. The CDR3 DNA reads TGTGCCTGGAGTTGGGGGGGGAACACTGAAGCTTTCTTT.

The chain has TRBV13 and TRBJ1-4, with D perhaps TRBD1 (6 bases). The CDR3 is 17 residues long. Trimming took 0 bases from V and 5 from J, leaving 16 bases between them. Germline CDR1 PRHDT, CDR2 FYEKMQ (reference sequence). CDR3 in amino acids: CASSLGDRMKTNEKLFF. CDR3 DNA: TGTGCCAGCAGCTTAGGAGACAGGATGAAGACAAATGAAAAACTGTTTTTT.

V gene TRBV19 combines with J gene TRBJ1-2, with D maybe TRBD1 (5 bases). Trimming stripped 7 bases from V and 7 bases from J, with 22 bases between. The CDR3 length is 15 residues. CDR1 LNHDA and CDR2 SQIVND come from the germline V gene (reference sequence). The CDR3, as DNA: TGTGCCAGTATGCGGGGTCAGGGTTTCGGGAGTGGCTACACCTTC. It specifies CASMRGQGFGSGYTF.

The CDR3 reads CASSPSGQGADTQYF. In DNA form, the CDR3 reads TGTGCCAGCAGCCCCTCTGGACAGGGAGCAGATACGCAGTATTTT. The V call is TRBV7-3, the J call TRBJ2-3; 8 nucleotides align to TRBD1. The V and J ends lost 5 bases and 4 bases, in that order; junction bases with no gene match: 8. Germline V gives CDR1 SGHTA, CDR2 FQGTGA. The CDR3 sequence is 15 residues long.

The V call is TRBV10-1, the J call TRBJ2-7, with 8 bases matching TRBD1. The CDR3 runs 13 residues. The V and J ends lost 3 bases and 4 bases, in that order; junction bases with no gene match: 2. CDR1 WNHNN and CDR2 SYGVQD come from the germline V gene (reference sequence). The CDR3 region has the DNA TGCGCCAGCAGTGACTGGACAGGGTACGAGCAGTACTTC. Translated: CASSDWTGYEQYF.

CDR3 bases: TGTGCCAGCAGCTCCGGGACTAGCGGGGCTCCGTACTTC. Protein product: CASSSGTSGAPYF. This chain links TRBV5-4 with TRBJ2-5; 13 bases are shared with TRBD2. CDR3 length: 13 amino acids. Losses at the gene ends were 3 bases for V and 13 bases for J; bases not matched to a gene: 6. CDR1 and CDR2 (germline): SGHNT, YYREEE (reference sequence). Based on the CDR3 plus reference TRBV5-4 and TRBJ2-5, the full variable domain is ETGVTQSPTHLIKTRGQQVTLRCSSQSGHNTVSWYQQALGQGPQFIFQYYREEENGRGNFPPRFSGLQFPNYSSELNVNALELDDSALYLCASSSGTSGAPYFGPGTRLLVL.

This chain connects TRBV29-1 to TRBJ1-1, with 7 bases fitting TRBD1. The CDR3 is 13 residues long. Trimming took 5 bases from V and 2 from J; bases not matched to a gene: 5. In germline, CDR1 is SQVTM, CDR2 ANQGSEA. CDR3 amino acids: CSVSGGRNTEAFF. CDR3 nucleotide sequence: TGCAGCGTTTCAGGGGGAAGAAACACTGAAGCTTTCTTT.

V gene TRBV5-4 combines with J gene TRBJ2-1; TRBD2 is a possible D gene (6 bases). This CDR3 contains 15 residues. The germline V gene encodes CDR1 SGHNT and CDR2 YYREEE (reference sequence). Between the trimmed V and J ends, which lost 4 bases and 3 bases, there was a span of 14 bases. The DNA of the CDR3 is TGTGCCAGCAGCCTAACCGGGACTGACTACAATGAGCAGTTCTTC. Translating gives CASSLTGTDYNEQFF.

The rearrangement joins TRBV2 to TRBJ2-5; D remains ambiguous. CDR3 length: 13 amino acids. Looked up from germline, CDR1 is SNHLY and CDR2 is FYNNEI. Trimming cost V 1 base and J 0 bases, with 3 bases left between them. CDR3 nucleotide sequence: TGTGCCAGCAGTGAAGACTACCAAGAGACCCAGTACTTC. Protein: CASSEDYQETQYF.

The chain combines TRBV9 with TRBJ2-7; 10 bases fit TRBD2. The CDR3 spans 14 residues. Germline-derived CDR1 and CDR2 are SGDLS and YYNGEE. The V gene end was trimmed by 4 bases and the J gene end by 5 bases; junction bases not matched to a gene: 6. The DNA for the CDR3 is TGTGCCAGCAGCAAGAGCGGGAGGGCCGACGAGCAGTACTTC. Its protein is CASSKSGRADEQYF.

Comments on this clone: Other DNA sequences in the same sample also yield this CDR3. V and J are TRBV27 and TRBJ2-7, with TRBD1 identical over 7 bases. CDR3 size: 13 residues. The germline CDR1 and CDR2 sequences are MNHEY and SMNVEV (reference sequence). Trimming cost V 5 bases and J 4 bases; bases outside gene matches: 5. The CDR3 region is CASSPTGPYEQYF. The CDR3 nucleotides read TGTGCCAGCAGTCCGACAGGGCCTTACGAGCAGTACTTC.

V is TRBV4-1 and J is TRBJ2-3; 13 nucleotides line up with TRBD2. V shed 5 bases, J shed 4 bases, and the junction held 6 bases outside the gene matches. CDR3 size: 16 residues. The germline gives CDR1 MGHRA, CDR2 YSYEKL. The CDR3 loop is CASSSWTSGSADTQYF. The CDR3 DNA reads TGCGCCAGCAGCTCCTGGACTAGCGGGAGTGCAGATACGCAGTATTTT.

As for this clone: A junction end diverges from the germline sequence, so it may reflect a read error. The V and J genes are TRBV5-6 and TRBJ2-7, with D unclear. Germline-derived CDR1 and CDR2 are SGHDT and YYEEEE. CDR3 length: 14 amino acids. For the CDR3, the DNA is TGTGTCAGCACTTCCGGGTACGGCAACTACGAGCAGTACTTC. Translation gives CVSTSGYGNYEQYF.

The CDR3 spells CASSEGGARASPLHF. CDR3 nucleotide sequence: TGTGCCAGCAGTGAGGGAGGGGCTCGCGCCTCACCCCTCCACTTT. This chain joins TRBV25-1 and TRBJ1-6; D may be TRBD1 (5 bases). Trimming stripped 3 bases from V and 10 bases from J, with 16 bases between. Looked up from germline, CDR1 is MGHDK and CDR2 is SYGVNS. This CDR3 is built from 15 residues.

J is TRBJ1-2 and V is TRBV2; maybe TRBD1 (6 bases). Germline assignment: CDR1 SNHLY and CDR2 FYNNEI. The length of the CDR3 is 13 residues. V was pared by 7 bases and J by 8 bases, with 17 bases between. The DNA of the CDR3 is TGTGCCAGCATTACAGGGCCCGCCGGCGGCTACACCTTC. Amino acid sequence: CASITGPAGGYTF. The full variable domain, completed using reference TRBV2 and TRBJ1-2, is EPEVTQTPSHQVTQMGQEVILRCVPISNHLYFYWYRQILGQKVEFLVSFYNNEISEKSEIFDDQFSVERPDGSNFTLKIRSTKLEDSAMYFCASITGPAGGYTFGSGTRLTVV.

The chain combines TRBV9 with TRBJ2-3; TRBD2 matches 10 bases. The CDR3 extends over 16 amino acids. The V gene end was trimmed by 0 bases and the J gene end by 1 base; junction bases not matched to a gene: 2. The germline V gene has CDR1 SGDLS and CDR2 YYNGEE. The CDR3 DNA sequence: TGTGCCAGCAGCGTAGTAGCGGGGGGACGCACAGATACGCAGTATTTT. Amino acid sequence: CASSVVAGGRTDTQYF.

The V and J genes are TRBV11-2 and TRBJ2-5; TRBD2 might be the D (6 bases). CDR1 is SGHAT, CDR2 FQNNGV, per germline. This CDR3 region has 15 residues. V lost 1 base and J lost 5, with 14 bases in between. Here the CDR3 DNA reads TGTGCCAGCAGCTTAGTCGTCGGCGGGGATGAGACCCAGTACTTC. The encoded protein is CASSLVVGGDETQYF.

The chain is built from TRBV27 and TRBJ1-2; 9 bases agree with TRBD1. There are 14 residues in the CDR3. Per the germline V gene, CDR1 is MNHEY and CDR2 is SMNVEV (reference sequence). V dropped 6 bases and J dropped 5; count of bases not matched to a gene: 7. The CDR3 DNA is TGTGCCAGCAGGAGAACGGACAGGGGATATGGCTACACCTTC. Protein: CASRRTDRGYGYTF.

V and J are TRBV4-1 and TRBJ1-1, with D maybe TRBD1 (6 bases). This CDR3 has 17 amino acids. Germline CDR1 reads MGHRA; CDR2 reads YSYEKL. Trimming cost V 0 bases and J 10 bases, with 24 bases left between them. In DNA, the CDR3 is TGCGCCAGCAGCCAAGAATGGCCAGGGGAAGCGGCACAGGGAGCTTTCTTT. Its protein is CASSQEWPGEAAQGAFF.

The CDR3 is CASSLEDLAYNEQFF. The CDR3 DNA follows: TGTGCCAGCAGCTTAGAGGACTTAGCCTACAATGAGCAGTTCTTC. The gene calls are TRBV7-6 and TRBJ2-1, with a weak D call TRBD2 (5 bases). The V end was cut by 1 base, the J end by 2 bases, with 9 bases between. The CDR3 has 15 amino acids. CDR1 and CDR2 (germline): SGHVS, FNYEAQ.

The chain combines TRBV5-1 with TRBJ2-1, with TRBD1 matching 8 bases. This CDR3 contains 15 residues. J gave up 8 bases and V 2 bases, and 9 bases lay outside the gene matches. The germline V gene has CDR1 SGHRS and CDR2 YFSETQ. The CDR3 DNA follows: TGCGCCAGCAGCTTAAGACAGGGGCCGGTGGATGAGCAGTTCTTC. Translated, it gives CASSLRQGPVDEQFF. The full variable domain, completed using reference TRBV5-1 and TRBJ2-1, is KAGVTQTPRYLIKTRGQQVTLSCSPISGHRSVSWYQQTPGQGLQFLFEYFSETQRNKGNFPGRFSGRQFSNSRSEMNVSTLELGDSALYLCASSLRQGPVDEQFFGPGTRLTVL.

The genes are TRBV5-4 and TRBJ2-7; 7 bases are a match to TRBD2. This CDR3 region has 16 residues. The germline V gene has CDR1 SGHNT and CDR2 YYREEE (reference sequence). The junction had 10 bases not matched to a gene; V was cut back by 1 base and J by 3 bases. CDR3 bases: TGTGCCAGCAGCTTGCAGTCAGCGGGGTCGATCTACGAGCAGTACTTC. Protein product: CASSLQSAGSIYEQYF.

The CDR3 is CASSPLSGRNTGELFF. The CDR3 DNA sequence: TGTGCCAGCTCACCACTGTCAGGGCGGAACACCGGGGAGCTGTTTTTT. The V and J genes are TRBV18 and TRBJ2-2; maybe TRBD1 (5 bases). CDR1 is KGHSH, CDR2 LQKENI, per germline. The CDR3 contains 16 residues. V dropped 1 base and J dropped 1 base, with 10 bases sitting between them.